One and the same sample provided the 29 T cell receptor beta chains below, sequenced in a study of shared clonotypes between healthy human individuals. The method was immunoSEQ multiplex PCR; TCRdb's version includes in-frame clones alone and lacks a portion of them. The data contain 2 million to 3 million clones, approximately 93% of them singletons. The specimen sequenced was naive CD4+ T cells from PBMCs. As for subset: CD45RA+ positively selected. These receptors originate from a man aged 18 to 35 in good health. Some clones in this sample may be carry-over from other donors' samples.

CDR3 protein: CASSSGTGGPRGTDTQYF. Written as DNA, the CDR3 is TGTGCCAGCTCAAGCGGGACAGGGGGACCGCGCGGCACAGATACGCAGTATTTT. The genes are TRBV18 and TRBJ2-3; 11 bases line up with TRBD1. Germline-derived CDR1 and CDR2 are KGHSH and LQKENI. The ends lost 5 bases at V and 1 base at J; junction bases unmatched: 11. This CDR3 contains 18 residues.

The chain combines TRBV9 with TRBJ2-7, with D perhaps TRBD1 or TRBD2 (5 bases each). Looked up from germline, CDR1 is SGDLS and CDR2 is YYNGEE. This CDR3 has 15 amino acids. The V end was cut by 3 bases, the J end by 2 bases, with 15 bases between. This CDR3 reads CASSGRLAGPYEQYF. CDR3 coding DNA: TGTGCCAGCAGCGGCCGCCTAGCAGGGCCCTACGAGCAGTACTTC.

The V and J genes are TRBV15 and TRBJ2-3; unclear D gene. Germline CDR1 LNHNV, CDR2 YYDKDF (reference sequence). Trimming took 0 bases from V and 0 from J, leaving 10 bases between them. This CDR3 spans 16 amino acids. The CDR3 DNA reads TGTGCCACCAGCAGAGATGTGGCCCAGAGCACAGATACGCAGTATTTT. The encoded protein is CATSRDVAQSTDTQYF.

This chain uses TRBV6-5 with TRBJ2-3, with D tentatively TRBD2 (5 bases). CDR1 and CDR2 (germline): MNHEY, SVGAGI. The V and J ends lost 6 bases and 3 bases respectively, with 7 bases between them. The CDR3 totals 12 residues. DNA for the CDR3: TGTGCCAGCAGACGGACTACAGATACGCAGTATTTT. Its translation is CASRRTTDTQYF.

In nucleotides, the CDR3 is TGTGCCAGCAGTCCTTGGCAGGGTTTTGGAGAGACCCAGTACTTC. Protein: CASSPWQGFGETQYF. The chain combines TRBV28 with TRBJ2-5; TRBD1 might be the D (5 bases). V lost 5 bases and J lost 4, with 17 bases in between. Germline CDR1 reads MDHEN; CDR2 reads SYDVKM. This CDR3 is built from 15 residues.

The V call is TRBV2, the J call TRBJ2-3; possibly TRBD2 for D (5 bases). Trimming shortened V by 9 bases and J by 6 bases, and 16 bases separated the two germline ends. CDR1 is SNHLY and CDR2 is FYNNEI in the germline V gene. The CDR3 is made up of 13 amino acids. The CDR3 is CASGVGEWDTQYF. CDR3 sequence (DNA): TGTGCCAGTGGGGTTGGGGAGTGGGATACGCAGTATTTT.

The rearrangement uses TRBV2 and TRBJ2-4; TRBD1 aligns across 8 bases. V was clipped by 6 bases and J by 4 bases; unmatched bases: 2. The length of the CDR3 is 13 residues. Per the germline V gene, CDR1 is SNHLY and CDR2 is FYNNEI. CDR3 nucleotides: TGTGCCAGCAGCGGACAGGGTAAAAACATTCAGTACTTC. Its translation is CASSGQGKNIQYF.

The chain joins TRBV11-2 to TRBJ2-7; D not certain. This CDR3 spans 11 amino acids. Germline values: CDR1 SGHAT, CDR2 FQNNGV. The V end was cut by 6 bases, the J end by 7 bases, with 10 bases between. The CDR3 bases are TGTGCCAGCAGTCGCCTTGGGGAGCAGTACTTC. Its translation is CASSRLGEQYF.

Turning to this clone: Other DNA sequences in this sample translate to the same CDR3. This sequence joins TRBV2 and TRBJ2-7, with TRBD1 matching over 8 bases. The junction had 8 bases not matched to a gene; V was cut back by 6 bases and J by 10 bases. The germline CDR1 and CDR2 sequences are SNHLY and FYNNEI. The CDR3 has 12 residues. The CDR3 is CASRLQGDKQYF. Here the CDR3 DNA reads TGTGCCAGCAGGCTACAGGGGGATAAACAGTACTTC.

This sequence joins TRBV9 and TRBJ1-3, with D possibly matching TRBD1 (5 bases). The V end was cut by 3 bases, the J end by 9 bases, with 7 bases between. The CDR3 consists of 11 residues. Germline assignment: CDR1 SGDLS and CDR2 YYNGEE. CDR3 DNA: TGTGCCAGCAGCGCGGGACTCACCATATATTTT. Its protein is CASSAGLTIYF.

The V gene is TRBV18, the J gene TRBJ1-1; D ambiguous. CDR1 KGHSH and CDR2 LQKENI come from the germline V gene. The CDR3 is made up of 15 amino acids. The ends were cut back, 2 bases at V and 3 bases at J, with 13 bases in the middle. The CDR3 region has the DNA TGTGCCAGCTCACCAACGCTAGTCAAGGACACTGAAGCTTTCTTT. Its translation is CASSPTLVKDTEAFF.

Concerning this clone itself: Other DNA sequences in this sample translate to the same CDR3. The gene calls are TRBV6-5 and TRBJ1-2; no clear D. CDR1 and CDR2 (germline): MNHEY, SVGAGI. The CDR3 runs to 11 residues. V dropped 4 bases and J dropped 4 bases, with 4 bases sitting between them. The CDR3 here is CASSSAYGYTF. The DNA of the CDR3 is TGTGCCAGCAGTTCAGCCTATGGCTACACCTTC.

The CDR3 DNA reads as TGTGCCAGCTCACCTGACTCGGGCACTGAAGCTTTCTTT. This translates into CASSPDSGTEAFF. V usage is TRBV18 and J usage is TRBJ1-1, with unresolved D. Germline CDR1 and CDR2: KGHSH and LQKENI. V lost 3 bases and J 4 bases, leaving 9 bases between the germline ends. The CDR3 covers 13 residues.

In DNA, the CDR3 is TGTGCCAGCAGGCAGGCGAGCTCTGGAAACACCATATATTTT. Protein product: CASRQASSGNTIYF. The rearrangement links TRBV6-1 to TRBJ1-3, with D hard to call. The germline V gene encodes CDR1 MNHNS and CDR2 SASEGT. CDR3 length: 14 residues. The V end lost 6 bases, the J end lost 0 bases, and 9 bases lay between the germline ends.

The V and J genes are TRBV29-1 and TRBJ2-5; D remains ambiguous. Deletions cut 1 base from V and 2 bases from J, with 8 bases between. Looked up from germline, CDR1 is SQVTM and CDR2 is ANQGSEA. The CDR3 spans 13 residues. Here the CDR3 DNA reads TGCAGCGTTGAAGTCTCAGGACAAGAGACCCAGTACTTC. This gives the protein CSVEVSGQETQYF.

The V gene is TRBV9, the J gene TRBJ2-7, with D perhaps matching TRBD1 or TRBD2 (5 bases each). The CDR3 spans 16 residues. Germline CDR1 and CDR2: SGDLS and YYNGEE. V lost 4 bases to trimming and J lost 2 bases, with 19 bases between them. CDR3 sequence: CASSPRPVRGAYEQYF. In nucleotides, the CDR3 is TGTGCCAGCAGCCCCAGACCCGTACGAGGGGCCTACGAGCAGTACTTC.

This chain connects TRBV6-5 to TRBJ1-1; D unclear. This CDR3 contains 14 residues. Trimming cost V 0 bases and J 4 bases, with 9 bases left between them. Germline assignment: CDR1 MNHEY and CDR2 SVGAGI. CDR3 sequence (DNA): TGTGCCAGCAGTTACTCTTTCGGGAGCACTGAAGCTTTCTTT. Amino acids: CASSYSFGSTEAFF.

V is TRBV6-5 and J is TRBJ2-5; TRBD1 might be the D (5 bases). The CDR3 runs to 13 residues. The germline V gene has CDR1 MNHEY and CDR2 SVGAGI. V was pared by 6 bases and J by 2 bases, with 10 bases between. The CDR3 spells CASRTDGQETQYF. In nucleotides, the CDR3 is TGTGCCAGCAGGACAGACGGACAAGAGACCCAGTACTTC.

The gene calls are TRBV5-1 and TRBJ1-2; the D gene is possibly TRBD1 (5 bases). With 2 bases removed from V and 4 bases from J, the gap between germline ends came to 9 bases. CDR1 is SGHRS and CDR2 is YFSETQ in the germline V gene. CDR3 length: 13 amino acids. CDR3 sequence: CASSFSGVYGYTF. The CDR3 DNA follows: TGCGCCAGCAGCTTTTCGGGGGTCTATGGCTACACCTTC.

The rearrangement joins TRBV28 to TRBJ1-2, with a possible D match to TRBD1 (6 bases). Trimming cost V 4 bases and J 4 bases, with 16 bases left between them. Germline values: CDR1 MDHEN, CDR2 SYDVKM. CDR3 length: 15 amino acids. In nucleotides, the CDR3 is TGTGCCAGCAGTTCTCCTCAGGGGTATCTCTATGGCTACACCTTC. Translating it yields CASSSPQGYLYGYTF.

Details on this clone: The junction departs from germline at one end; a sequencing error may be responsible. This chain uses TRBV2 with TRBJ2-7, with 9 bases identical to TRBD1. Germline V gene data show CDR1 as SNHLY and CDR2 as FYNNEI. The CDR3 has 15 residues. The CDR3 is CASSASQGATTMRDF. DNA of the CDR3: TGTGCCAGCAGTGCCTCACAGGGGGCAACTACGATGAGGGACTTC. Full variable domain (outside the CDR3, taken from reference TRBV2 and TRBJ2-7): EPEVTQTPSHQVTQMGQEVILRCVPISNHLYFYWYRQILGQKVEFLVSFYNNEISEKSEIFDDQFSVERPDGSNFTLKIRSTKLEDSAMYFCASSASQGATTMRDFGPGTRLTVT.

CDR3 nucleotide sequence: TGCGCCAGCAGCTTGTCTGGGACAGGGGGCGCCGAGGGCATTCAGTACTTC. The encoded protein is CASSLSGTGGAEGIQYF. The chain links TRBV5-1 to TRBJ2-4; 12 bases fit TRBD1. J gave up 9 bases and V 1 base, and 11 bases lay outside the gene matches. CDR3 length equals 17 residues. Germline-derived CDR1 and CDR2 are SGHRS and YFSETQ.

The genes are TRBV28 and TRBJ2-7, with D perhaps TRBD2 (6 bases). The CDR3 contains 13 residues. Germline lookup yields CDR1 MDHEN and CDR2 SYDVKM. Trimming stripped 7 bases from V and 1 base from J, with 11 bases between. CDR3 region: CASIGGISYEQYF. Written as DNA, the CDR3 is TGTGCCAGCATAGGAGGGATATCCTACGAGCAGTACTTC.

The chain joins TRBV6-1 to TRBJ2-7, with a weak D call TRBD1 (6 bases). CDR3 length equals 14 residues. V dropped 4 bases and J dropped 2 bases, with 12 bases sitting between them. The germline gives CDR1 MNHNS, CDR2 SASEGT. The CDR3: CASSADGQTYEQYF. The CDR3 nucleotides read TGTGCCAGCAGTGCCGACGGACAGACCTACGAGCAGTACTTC.

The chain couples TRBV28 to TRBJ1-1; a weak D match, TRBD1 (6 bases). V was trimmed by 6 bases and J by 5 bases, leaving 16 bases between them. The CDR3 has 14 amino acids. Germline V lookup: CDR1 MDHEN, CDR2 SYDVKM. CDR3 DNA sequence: TGTGCCAGCAGCCCCTCCGGGGGCGCGACTGAAGCTTTCTTT. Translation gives CASSPSGGATEAFF.

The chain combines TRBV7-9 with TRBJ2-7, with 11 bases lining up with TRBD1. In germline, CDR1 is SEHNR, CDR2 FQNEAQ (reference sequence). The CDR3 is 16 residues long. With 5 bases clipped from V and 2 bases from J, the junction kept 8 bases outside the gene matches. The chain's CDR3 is CASSRPDRGQTYEQYF. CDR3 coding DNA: TGTGCCAGCAGCCGGCCGGACAGGGGGCAAACCTACGAGCAGTACTTC.

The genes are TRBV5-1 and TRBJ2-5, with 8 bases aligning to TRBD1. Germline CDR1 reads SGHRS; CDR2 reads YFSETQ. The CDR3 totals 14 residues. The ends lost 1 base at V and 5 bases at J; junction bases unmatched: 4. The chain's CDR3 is CASSLSGGWETQYF. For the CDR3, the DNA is TGCGCCAGCAGCTTGTCAGGGGGCTGGGAGACCCAGTACTTC.

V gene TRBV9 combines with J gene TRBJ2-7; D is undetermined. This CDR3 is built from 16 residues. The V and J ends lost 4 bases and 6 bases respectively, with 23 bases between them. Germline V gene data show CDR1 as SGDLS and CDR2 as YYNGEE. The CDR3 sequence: CASSPRGPSTSGEQYF. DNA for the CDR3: TGTGCCAGCAGCCCACGTGGACCGTCTACCAGTGGCGAGCAGTACTTC.

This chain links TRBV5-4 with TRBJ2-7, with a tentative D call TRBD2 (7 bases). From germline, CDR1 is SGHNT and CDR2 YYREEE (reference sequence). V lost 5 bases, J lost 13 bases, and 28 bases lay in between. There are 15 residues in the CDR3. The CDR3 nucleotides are TGTGCCAGCAGGGCGATTGACGGGCTAGCGGACAGTTTATACTTC. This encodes CASRAIDGLADSLYF.